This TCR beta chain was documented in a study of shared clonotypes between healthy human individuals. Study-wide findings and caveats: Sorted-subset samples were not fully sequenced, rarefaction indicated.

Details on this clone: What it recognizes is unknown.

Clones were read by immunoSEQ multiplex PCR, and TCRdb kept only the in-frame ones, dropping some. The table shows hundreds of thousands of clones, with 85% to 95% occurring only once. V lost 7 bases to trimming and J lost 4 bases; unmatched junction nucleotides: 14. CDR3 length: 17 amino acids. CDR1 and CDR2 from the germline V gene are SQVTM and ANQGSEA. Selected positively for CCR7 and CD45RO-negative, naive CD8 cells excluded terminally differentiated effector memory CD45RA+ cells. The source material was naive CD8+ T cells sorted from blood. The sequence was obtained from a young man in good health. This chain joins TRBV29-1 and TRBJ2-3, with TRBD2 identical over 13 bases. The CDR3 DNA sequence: TGCAGCGCCGAAGGACTAGCGGGAGAAGTAATGGCAGATACGCAGTATTTT. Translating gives CSAEGLAGEVMADTQYF.